Sequencing of this T cell receptor (beta chain) was carried out in a study of shared clonotypes between healthy human individuals. The protocol was immunoSEQ multiplex PCR, while the TCRdb copy is restricted to in-frame clones and leaves out a portion. The table shows more than 2 million clones, with just under 95% occurring only once. About this clone: Because it lacks the conserved phenylalanine or tryptophan at the end, this CDR3 is likely a read error. The limits of the CDR3 on the DNA are not certain, so only TCRdb's listed CDR3 is given.

Ends included, the CDR3 has 13 residues. Per the germline V gene, CDR1 is MNHNS and CDR2 is SASEGT. CD45RO-negative cells were positively selected for CCR7, leaving out terminally differentiated effector memory CD45RA+ cells. The genes are TRBV6-1 and TRBJ2-7; the D call TRBD1 from the table was never checked on the DNA. The receptor was derived from a man aged 18 to 35 in good health. Sequenced sample: naive CD8+ T cells sorted from blood. The CDR3 spells CASIHSGTGGAWI.